Reported below is one T cell receptor (beta chain). Its antigen is not known. Selected positively for CCR7 and CD45RO-negative, naive CD8 cells excluded terminally differentiated effector memory CD45RA+ cells. This specimen belongs to a study of shared clonotypes between healthy human individuals. The CDR3 sequence is 14 residues long. V lost 3 bases to trimming and J lost 0 bases, with 8 bases between them. CDR1 is MDHEN and CDR2 is SYDVKM in the germline V gene. Deep level was the assay's run setting. Across several immunoSEQ plates, the genomic DNA of each subset was split evenly. Method: immunoSEQ multiplex PCR; TCRdb's copy keeps in-frame clones and lacks some. The sample includes about 2.1 million clones, 85% to 95% of them seen just once. Study observations and caveats: Sequencing of the sorted subsets was shown by rarefaction to be incomplete despite large depth. Clonotypes shared by all four donors outscored non-shared clonotypes in generation probability.

J is TRBJ1-2 and V is TRBV28, with a tentative D call TRBD1 (5 bases). This clonotype was sampled from a man aged 18 to 30 in good health. Some clones in this sample may be carry-over from other donors' samples. Sequenced sample: naive CD8+ T cells from PBMCs. In DNA, the CDR3 is TGTGCCAGCAGTTTTTTGGGGGCTAACTATGGCTACACCTTC. It translates to CASSFLGANYGYTF.